This paragraph reports one T cell receptor beta chain. Its antigen remains unknown. These data come from a study of identical twins' blood T cells. Study context: Roughly twelve libraries, six alpha and six beta, gave around 50 million reads.

V shed 6 bases and J 3 bases; nucleotides not matched to a gene: 7. The CDR3 has 15 residues. Findings and limits, study-wide: Top TCRbeta clonotypes were shared more with twin than unrelated donors. Shared environment remains a possible cause of twin similarity.

TCRdb re-called the 5' RACE reads through MiXCR, storing one row per CDR3 protein. Of fewer than 450,000 distinct CDR3 sequences in the sample, approximately 30% were seen once. V and J are TRBV12-3 or TRBV12-4 and TRBJ1-3, with 8 nucleotides matching TRBD1. This clonotype originated in a woman between 18 and 55 years old in good health. Sequencing input: PBMCs. CDR3 sequence reads: CASSSQGAYGNTIYF. CDR3 sequence (DNA): TGTGCCAGCAGCTCCCAGGGGGCTTATGGAAACACCATATATTTT.